The entry that follows covers one T cell receptor (beta chain) sequence. Its target is not known. Trimming shortened V by 6 bases and J by 7 bases, and 13 bases separated the two germline ends. This CDR3 comprises 12 residues. TCRdb reanalysed the 5' RACE reads using MiXCR and keeps one entry per CDR3 protein. The sample includes just over 60,000 distinct CDR3 sequences, about 9.4% seen only once; the top ten take around 1.1%. The data were obtained in a study of T-cell memory formation after mild COVID-19. Study-wide results and caveats: Pre-infection memory harbored some responding clones, suggesting cross-reactive memory joined.

Sequenced: PBMCs or a T cell subset sorted from them (not recorded which). The chain has TRBV12-3 or TRBV12-4 and TRBJ2-7; TRBD1 might be the D (6 bases). The source of this sequence is a young man who had mild COVID-19 (a few samples of this study predate the infection). Cell type and time point are not known. The CDR3 here is CASSQGQGEQYF. CDR3 sequence (DNA): TGTGCCAGCAGCCAGGGCCAGGGGGAGCAGTACTTC.